The rows below give T cell receptor beta chains drawn from one sample of a study of human T cells and chemical hapten exposure. MiXCR was run by TCRdb on the RACE reads, yielding one entry per CDR3 protein. The table records over 35,000 distinct CDR3 sequences, 8.5% to 10% of them present only once. The source material was whole blood, sampled in connection with sensitization to the hapten diphenylcyclopropenone (DPC). These receptors all come from a woman aged 40 to 50 with alopecia areata. Some clones in this sample may be carry-over from other donors' samples. Each CDR3 is given without its conserved first and last residue.

>TRBJ2-7|TRBV19|13
ASIGTGEGRNEQY
>TRBJ2-3|TRBV7-2|10
ASSPSRDTQY
>TRBJ2-5|TRBV11-1|13
ASSSSSRQSETQY
>TRBJ2-3|TRBV19|14
ASSPQAGSGTDTQY
>TRBJ1-1|TRBV7-2|16
ASSLGSGKYRGDTEAF
>TRBJ2-2|TRBV3-1|13
ASSPWGASTGELF
>TRBJ1-2|TRBV25-1|12
ASSEYKQGGGYT
>TRBJ2-7|TRBV27|11
ASSFQGAYEQY
>TRBJ2-4|TRBV7-9|13
AIEVPGTIGFIQY
>TRBJ2-5|TRBV12-3/TRBV12-4|13
ASNLSGAGRETQY
>TRBJ2-5|TRBV23-1|11
TSSRGAGETQY
>TRBJ1-1|TRBV7-9|12
ASSFEGAGTEAF
>TRBJ1-5|TRBV4-3|13
ASSQRLGGNQPQH
>TRBJ1-4|TRBV6-5|11
ASSYSGGEKLF
>TRBJ2-6|TRBV2|15
ASNSKGVSSGANVLT
>TRBJ2-3|TRBV28|12
ASSLGAGADTQY
>TRBJ1-5|TRBV12-3/TRBV12-4|13
ASSPAGSGVWSQH
>TRBJ2-7|TRBV28|11
ASTRGDQREQY
>TRBJ2-6|TRBV14|13
ASSPLVSGANVLT
>TRBJ2-2|TRBV25-1|13
ASSTGGEDTGELF